This TCR beta chain was documented in a study of control samples from healthy donors and cancer patients. Trimming shortened V by 0 bases and J by 1 base, and 11 bases separated the two germline ends. CDR3 length: 15 amino acids. From germline, CDR1 is SGHKS and CDR2 YYEKEE (reference sequence). The protocol was immunoSEQ multiplex PCR, while the TCRdb copy is restricted to in-frame clones and leaves out a portion. The sample lists approximately 97,000 clones, roughly 88% occurring once. The rearrangement joins TRBV5-5 to TRBJ2-7; possibly TRBD1 for D (6 bases). The sequencing input was blood. The clonotype was recovered from a man aged 25 to 40 in good health. CDR3 nucleotides: TGTGCCAGCAGCTTGGGTCAGGGGATTTCCTACGAGCAGTACTTC. Encoded protein: CASSLGQGISYEQYF. Full variable domain (outside the CDR3, taken from reference TRBV5-5 and TRBJ2-7): DAGVTQSPTHLIKTRGQQVTLRCSPISGHKSVSWYQQVLGQGPQFIFQYYEKEERGRGNFPDRFSARQFPNYSSELNVNALLLGDSALYLCASSLGQGISYEQYFGPGTRLTVT.